One sample yielded the 28 T cell receptor beta chains listed below, sequenced in a study of TIL therapy for anti-PD-1-resistant metastatic lung cancer. The immunoSEQ assay was v3. Assay used: immunoSEQ multiplex PCR; TCRdb lists only in-frame clones, some missing. Of approximately 27,000 clones listed, roughly 72% are singletons. Stated time point: pre-treatment sample, taken before nivolumab and TIL therapy. The tumor samples were excised metastases, mostly pleural nodules or supraclavicular lymph nodes. This specimen consisted of tumor tissue, obtained at baseline. These receptors came from a person aged 25 to 80 with non-small cell lung cancer.

The chain combines TRBV7-2 with TRBJ2-7; 7 bases match TRBD1. CDR3 length: 13 amino acids. Per germline, CDR1 SGHTA and CDR2 FQGNSA. V was pared by 5 bases and J by 3 bases, with 4 bases of the junction left unmatched. CDR3 amino acids: CASSGRGIYEQYF. CDR3 bases: TGTGCCAGCAGCGGCAGGGGGATCTACGAGCAGTACTTC.

This sequence joins TRBV9 and TRBJ2-1; a weak D match, TRBD2 (6 bases). The V end was cut by 4 bases, the J end by 9 bases, with 23 bases between. Germline CDR1 and CDR2: SGDLS and YYNGEE. This CDR3 comprises 16 residues. The CDR3 region is CASSPRGGTATGEQFF. The CDR3 nucleotides are TGTGCCAGCAGCCCTAGGGGCGGGACCGCCACGGGTGAGCAGTTCTTC.

This clone has only a few counts. As DNA, the CDR3 is TGTGCCAGCAGCCAAGGCATGGGACTAGCGGGTACCTACGAGCAGTACTTC. As protein: CASSQGMGLAGTYEQYF. The V and J genes are TRBV4-2 and TRBJ2-7, with 12 bases matching TRBD2. Looked up from germline, CDR1 is LGHNA and CDR2 is YNFKEQ. Trimming at V came to 1 base and at J to 2 bases, leaving 6 bases not matched to a gene. The CDR3 sequence is 17 residues long.

The gene calls are TRBV21-1 and TRBJ2-7; whether TRBD1, the table's D call, matches the DNA was not checked. TRBV21-1 is a pseudogene segment. The CDR3 loop spans 15 amino acids. The chain's CDR3 is CASSKDSAGYYEQYF. The CDR3 DNA is TGTGCCAGCAGCAAAGATAGTGCAGGATACTACGAGCAGTACTTC.

The rearrangement uses TRBV18 and TRBJ2-5; TRBD2 aligns across 7 bases. V shed 3 bases and J 4 bases; nucleotides not matched to a gene: 2. Germline V gene sequence: CDR1 KGHSH, CDR2 LQKENI. There are 13 residues in the CDR3. CDR3 DNA: TGTGCCAGCTCACCGGGCGGGGGAGAGACCCAGTACTTC. Its protein is CASSPGGGETQYF. The variable domain in full, completed from reference TRBV18 and TRBJ2-5, reads NAGVMQNPRHLVRRRGQEARLRCSPMKGHSHVYWYRQLPEEGLKFMVYLQKENIIDESGMPKERFSAEFPKEGPSILRIQQVVRGDSAAYFCASSPGGGETQYFGPGTRLLVL.

This clone has a handful of counts. The V gene is TRBV5-1, the J gene TRBJ1-1; a weak D match, TRBD1 (5 bases). This CDR3 comprises 15 residues. V gave up 4 bases and J gave up 0 bases, with 13 bases separating them. From germline, CDR1 is SGHRS and CDR2 YFSETQ. The CDR3 spells CASSQGEPVNTEAFF. The CDR3 DNA is TGCGCCAGCAGCCAAGGGGAGCCTGTGAACACTGAAGCTTTCTTT.

This rearrangement joins TRBV6-5 to TRBJ2-5; possible D gene TRBD1, 6 bases. Trimming stripped 2 bases from V and 4 bases from J, with 17 bases between. Germline CDR1 is MNHEY and CDR2 is SVGAGI. The CDR3 runs to 16 residues. The CDR3, as DNA: TGTGCCAGCAGTTACGGACTTTACAGGGATCGAGAGACCCAGTACTTC. This codes for CASSYGLYRDRETQYF.

The V gene is TRBV14, the J gene TRBJ1-5; D remains ambiguous. In germline, CDR1 is SGHDN, CDR2 FVKESK. The CDR3 has 12 residues. Trimming removed 4 bases from V and 4 bases from J, with 5 bases in between. In DNA, the CDR3 is TGTGCCAGCAGCCCTGTTAATCAGCCCCAGCATTTT. Amino acid sequence: CASSPVNQPQHF.

This clone is deemed medium-sized (0.01 to 0.1%). DNA of the CDR3: TGCGCCAGCAGCCAGCTACAGGGAACGGCCTACTATGGCTACACCTTC. As protein: CASSQLQGTAYYGYTF. V is TRBV4-1 and J is TRBJ1-2; D may be TRBD1 (6 bases). V dropped 3 bases and J dropped 3 bases, with 17 bases sitting between them. The CDR3 totals 16 residues. The V gene's germline CDR1 is MGHRA and CDR2 YSYEKL.

The genes are TRBV10-2 and TRBJ1-2; maybe TRBD1 (6 bases). With 2 bases removed from V and 2 bases from J, the gap between germline ends came to 12 bases. The CDR3 sequence is 15 residues long. Germline lookup yields CDR1 WSHSY and CDR2 SAAADI. CDR3 in DNA: TGCGCCAGCAGTGAGGCAGGGGCCCACAACTATGGCTACACCTTC. It codes for CASSEAGAHNYGYTF.

The rearrangement joins TRBV29-1 to TRBJ2-3, with 9 bases matching TRBD1. V was clipped by 3 bases and J by 2 bases; unmatched bases: 3. CDR3 size: 14 residues. CDR1 is SQVTM and CDR2 is ANQGSEA in the germline V gene. DNA for the CDR3: TGCAGCGTTGAGGGACAGGGCAACACAGATACGCAGTATTTT. It codes for CSVEGQGNTDTQYF.

V and J are TRBV11-3 and TRBJ1-3; TRBD1 is a possible D gene (5 bases). Trimming pared 2 bases from V and 3 bases from J, leaving 14 bases between. The V gene's germline CDR1 is SGHNT and CDR2 YENEEA. The CDR3 totals 16 residues. The CDR3 is CASSLPLGGRGNTIYF. CDR3 bases: TGTGCCAGCAGCTTACCACTGGGGGGACGTGGAAACACCATATATTTT.

The rearrangement uses TRBV6-4 and TRBJ2-7; 10 bases are shared with TRBD2. The CDR3 runs to 16 residues. Germline assignment: CDR1 MRHNA and CDR2 SNTAGT. V lost 3 bases to trimming and J lost 3 bases; unmatched junction nucleotides: 8. CDR3 sequence (DNA): TGTGCCAGCAGTGAAACTAGCGGGGCCGACTACTACGAGCAGTACTTC. Translated: CASSETSGADYYEQYF.

The rearrangement links TRBV9 to TRBJ2-3; 12 bases are a match to TRBD2. V lost 3 bases, J lost 6 bases, and 5 bases stayed unmatched. Germline lookup yields CDR1 SGDLS and CDR2 YYNGEE. This CDR3 contains 15 residues. CDR3 amino acids: CASSASGLAGDTQYF. The DNA of the CDR3 is TGTGCCAGCAGCGCCTCCGGACTAGCGGGGGATACGCAGTATTTT. Drawing the rest from reference TRBV9 and TRBJ2-3, the complete variable domain is DSGVTQTPKHLITATGQRVTLRCSPRSGDLSVYWYQQSLDQGLQFLIQYYNGEERAKGNILERFSAQQFPDLHSELNLSSLELGDSALYFCASSASGLAGDTQYFGPGTRLTVL.

The chain is built from TRBV5-1 and TRBJ2-7; D not certain. Trimming took 4 bases from V and 5 from J, leaving 13 bases between them. Germline assignment: CDR1 SGHRS and CDR2 YFSETQ. CDR3 length: 13 residues. CDR3 protein: CASSPGSRDEQYF. The CDR3 DNA follows: TGCGCCAGCAGCCCCGGGTCACGGGACGAGCAGTACTTC.

This clone was counted once. This rearrangement joins TRBV27 to TRBJ2-3; 11 nucleotides align to TRBD2. V dropped 6 bases and J dropped 2; count of bases not matched to a gene: 10. The CDR3 has 17 amino acids. Germline V gives CDR1 MNHEY, CDR2 SMNVEV (reference sequence). CDR3 sequence (DNA): TGTGCCAGCAGGGAATTAGCGGGGGGGCTGAACACAGATACGCAGTATTTT. It yields the protein CASRELAGGLNTDTQYF.

V and J are TRBV12-5 and TRBJ2-1, with 8 bases lining up with TRBD1. The CDR3 runs to 16 residues. The junction had 6 bases not matched to a gene; V was cut back by 3 bases and J by 2 bases. Germline V gene sequence: CDR1 LGHNT, CDR2 FRNRAP. In DNA, the CDR3 is TGTGCTAGTGGTTTCCTCGACAGGGGCCCCTACAATGAGCAGTTCTTC. This encodes CASGFLDRGPYNEQFF.

V is TRBV5-4 and J is TRBJ2-5; weak D call: TRBD2 (7 bases). There are 15 residues in the CDR3. Germline CDR1 reads SGHNT; CDR2 reads YYREEE (reference sequence). Trimming took off 4 bases at V and 4 bases at J, with 17 bases between the two ends. CDR3 loop: CASSIPRGAPETQYF. For the CDR3, the DNA is TGTGCCAGCAGCATCCCCCGGGGGGCCCCAGAGACCCAGTACTTC.

This chain joins TRBV4-1 and TRBJ2-1; D ambiguous. Germline values: CDR1 MGHRA, CDR2 YSYEKL. This CDR3 is built from 13 residues. Trimming took off 4 bases at V and 6 bases at J, with 10 bases between the two ends. DNA for the CDR3: TGCGCCAGCAGCCCTACGGCGGTCAATGAGCAGTTCTTC. The encoded protein is CASSPTAVNEQFF.

The chain couples TRBV4-1 to TRBJ2-7; 8 bases map to TRBD2. V trimming: 4 bases; J trimming: 0 bases; junction bases outside the gene matches: 11. The CDR3 is 17 residues long. The V gene's germline CDR1 is MGHRA and CDR2 YSYEKL. CDR3 loop: CASSLLRAGGFSYEQYF. CDR3 sequence (DNA): TGCGCCAGCAGCCTCCTTCGGGCGGGGGGCTTCTCCTACGAGCAGTACTTC.

V gene TRBV28 combines with J gene TRBJ1-5, with D possibly being TRBD1 (5 bases). In germline, CDR1 is MDHEN, CDR2 SYDVKM. V dropped 5 bases and J dropped 3 bases, with 11 bases sitting between them. This CDR3 region has 14 residues. CDR3 loop: CASSLAGTNQPQHF. In nucleotides, the CDR3 is TGTGCCAGCAGTCTAGCAGGGACCAATCAGCCCCAGCATTTT.

V usage is TRBV5-5 and J usage is TRBJ1-2; unclear D gene. V lost 0 bases to trimming and J lost 1 base, with 7 bases between them. CDR1 and CDR2 (germline): SGHKS, YYEKEE (reference sequence). The CDR3 consists of 14 residues. This CDR3 is CASSLGSFNYGYTF. The CDR3 coding sequence is TGTGCCAGCAGCTTGGGCAGCTTTAACTATGGCTACACCTTC.

By its share, this clone is medium-sized. V and J are TRBV6-5 and TRBJ1-2; 8 bases map to TRBD1. J lost 1 base, V lost 6 bases, and 7 bases had no gene match. The CDR3 covers 15 residues. The germline CDR1 and CDR2 sequences are MNHEY and SVGAGI. As DNA, the CDR3 is TGTGCCAGCAGACCCGGGACAGGCAATAACTATGGCTACACCTTC. Protein: CASRPGTGNNYGYTF.

The chain is built from TRBV5-1 and TRBJ1-1; D is perhaps TRBD1 (6 bases). V lost 1 base to trimming and J lost 5 bases, with 12 bases between them. The germline V gene has CDR1 SGHRS and CDR2 YFSETQ. CDR3 length: 14 residues. DNA for the CDR3: TGCGCCAGCAGCTTGACGGGGGGGCGGACTGAAGCTTTCTTT. Encoded protein: CASSLTGGRTEAFF.

The chain is built from TRBV10-1 and TRBJ2-3, with D possibly TRBD1 on 7 matching bases. The CDR3 loop spans 15 amino acids. Trimming pared 3 bases from V and 5 bases from J, leaving 15 bases between. The germline V gene encodes CDR1 WNHNN and CDR2 SYGVQD (reference sequence). CDR3 protein: CASSEARQGGDTQYF. CDR3 coding DNA: TGCGCCAGCAGTGAAGCGAGACAGGGAGGAGATACGCAGTATTTT.

The gene calls are TRBV19 and TRBJ2-5; TRBD2 agrees at 8 bases. CDR3 length: 15 residues. Germline V lookup: CDR1 LNHDA, CDR2 SQIVND (reference sequence). The trim removed 1 base at V and 5 bases at J, leaving 6 bases unmatched. The CDR3, as DNA: TGTGCCAGTAGTATAGGACTAGCGACCGGGGAGACCCAGTACTTC. Encoded protein: CASSIGLATGETQYF.

V and J are TRBV20-1 and TRBJ2-5, with D unclear. Trimming took off 7 bases at V and 4 bases at J, with 10 bases between the two ends. CDR3 length: 11 residues. Germline values: CDR1 DFQATT, CDR2 SNEGSKA (reference sequence). The CDR3 sequence is CSVGRLETQYF. CDR3 DNA: TGCAGTGTAGGGCGGTTAGAGACCCAGTACTTC.

The CDR3 spells CASSSGQVFSGANVLTF. CDR3 nucleotides: TGCGCCAGCAGCTCGGGACAGGTGTTCTCTGGGGCCAACGTCCTGACTTTC. The chain uses TRBV5-1 and TRBJ2-6; 8 bases are a match to TRBD1. The V gene end was trimmed by 3 bases and the J gene end by 0 bases; junction bases not matched to a gene: 5. Per the germline V gene, CDR1 is SGHRS and CDR2 is YFSETQ. CDR3 size: 17 residues.